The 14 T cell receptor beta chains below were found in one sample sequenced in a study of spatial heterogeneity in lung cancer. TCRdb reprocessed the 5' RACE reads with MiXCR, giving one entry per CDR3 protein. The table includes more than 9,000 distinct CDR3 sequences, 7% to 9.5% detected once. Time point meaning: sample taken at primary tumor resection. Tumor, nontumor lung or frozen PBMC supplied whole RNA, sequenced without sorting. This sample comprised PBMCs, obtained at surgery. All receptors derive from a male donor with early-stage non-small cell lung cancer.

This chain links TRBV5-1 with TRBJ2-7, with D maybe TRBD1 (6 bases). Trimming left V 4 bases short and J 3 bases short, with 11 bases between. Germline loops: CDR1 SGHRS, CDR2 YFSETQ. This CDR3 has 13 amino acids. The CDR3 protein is CASSTPGDYEQYF. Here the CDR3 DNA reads TGCGCCAGCAGCACCCCAGGGGACTACGAGCAGTACTTC.

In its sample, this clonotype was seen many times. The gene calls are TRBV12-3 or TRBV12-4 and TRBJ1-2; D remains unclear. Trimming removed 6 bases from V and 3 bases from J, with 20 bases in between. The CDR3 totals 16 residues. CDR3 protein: CASSATTLKRYYGYTF. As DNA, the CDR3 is TGTGCCAGCAGCGCGACAACCCTGAAGCGATACTATGGCTACACCTTC.

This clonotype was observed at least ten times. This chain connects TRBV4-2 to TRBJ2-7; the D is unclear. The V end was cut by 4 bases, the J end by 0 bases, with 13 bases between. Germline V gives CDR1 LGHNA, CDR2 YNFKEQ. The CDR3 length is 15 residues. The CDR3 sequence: CASSLKSGTSYEQYF. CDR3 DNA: TGTGCCAGCAGCCTTAAGTCGGGCACCTCCTACGAGCAGTACTTC.

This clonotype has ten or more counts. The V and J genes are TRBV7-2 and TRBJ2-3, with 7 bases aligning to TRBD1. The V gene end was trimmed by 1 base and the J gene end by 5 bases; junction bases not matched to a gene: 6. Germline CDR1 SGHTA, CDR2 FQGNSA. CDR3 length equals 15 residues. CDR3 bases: TGTGCCAGCAGCTTAGAAGGGGGCCTGCAAGATACGCAGTATTTT. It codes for CASSLEGGLQDTQYF.

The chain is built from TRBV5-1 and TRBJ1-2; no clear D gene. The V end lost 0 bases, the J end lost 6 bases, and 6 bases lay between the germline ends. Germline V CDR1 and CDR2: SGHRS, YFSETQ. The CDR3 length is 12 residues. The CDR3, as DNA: TGCGCCAGCAGCTTGGGATCCCATGGCTACACCTTC. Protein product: CASSLGSHGYTF.

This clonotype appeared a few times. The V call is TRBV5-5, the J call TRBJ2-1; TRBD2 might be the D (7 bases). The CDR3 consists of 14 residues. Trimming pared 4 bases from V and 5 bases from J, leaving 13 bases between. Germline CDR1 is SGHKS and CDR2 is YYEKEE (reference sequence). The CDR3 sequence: CASSGAGAHNEQFF. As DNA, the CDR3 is TGTGCCAGCAGCGGTGCGGGGGCCCACAATGAGCAGTTCTTC.

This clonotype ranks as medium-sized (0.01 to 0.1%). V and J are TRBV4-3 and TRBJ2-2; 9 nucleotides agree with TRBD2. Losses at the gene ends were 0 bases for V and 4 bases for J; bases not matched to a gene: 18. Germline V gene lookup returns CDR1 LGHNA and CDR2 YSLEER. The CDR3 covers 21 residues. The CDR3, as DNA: TGCGCCAGCAGCCAAGATCCGTCTGCCAGCGGGGGGCCTGGGGGCACCGGGGAGCTGTTTTTT. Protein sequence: CASSQDPSASGGPGGTGELFF.

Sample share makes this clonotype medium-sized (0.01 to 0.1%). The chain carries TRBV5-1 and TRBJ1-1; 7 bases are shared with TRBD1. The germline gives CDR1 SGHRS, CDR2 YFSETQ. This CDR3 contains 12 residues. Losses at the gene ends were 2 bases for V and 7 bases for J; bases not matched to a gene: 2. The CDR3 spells CASSFRDSEAFF. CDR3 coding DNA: TGCGCCAGCAGCTTCCGGGACAGTGAAGCTTTCTTT. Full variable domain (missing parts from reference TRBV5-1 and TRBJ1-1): KAGVTQTPRYLIKTRGQQVTLSCSPISGHRSVSWYQQTPGQGLQFLFEYFSETQRNKGNFPGRFSGRQFSNSRSEMNVSTLELGDSALYLCASSFRDSEAFFGQGTRLTVV.

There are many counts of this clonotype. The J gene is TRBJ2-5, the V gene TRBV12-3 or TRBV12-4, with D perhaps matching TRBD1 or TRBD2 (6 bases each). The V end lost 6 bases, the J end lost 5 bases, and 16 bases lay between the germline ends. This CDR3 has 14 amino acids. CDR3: CASSLGGGRETQYF. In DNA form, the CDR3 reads TGTGCCAGCAGCCTGGGGGGCGGGCGGGAGACCCAGTACTTC.

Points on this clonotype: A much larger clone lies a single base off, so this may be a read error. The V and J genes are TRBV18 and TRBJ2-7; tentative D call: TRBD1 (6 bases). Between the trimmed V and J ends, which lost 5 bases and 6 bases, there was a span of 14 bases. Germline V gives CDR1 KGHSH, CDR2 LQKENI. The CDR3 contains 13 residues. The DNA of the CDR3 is TGTGCCAGCTCATCCAAACAGGGCCGCGAGCAGTACTTC. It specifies CASSSKQGREQYF.

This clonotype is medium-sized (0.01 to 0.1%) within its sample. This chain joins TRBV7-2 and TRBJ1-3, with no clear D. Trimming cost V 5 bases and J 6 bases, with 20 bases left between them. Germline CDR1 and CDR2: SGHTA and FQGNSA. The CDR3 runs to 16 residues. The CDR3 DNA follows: TGTGCCAGCAGCACCCGGGTCCCCCATTCGGAAAACACCATATATTTT. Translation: CASSTRVPHSENTIYF.

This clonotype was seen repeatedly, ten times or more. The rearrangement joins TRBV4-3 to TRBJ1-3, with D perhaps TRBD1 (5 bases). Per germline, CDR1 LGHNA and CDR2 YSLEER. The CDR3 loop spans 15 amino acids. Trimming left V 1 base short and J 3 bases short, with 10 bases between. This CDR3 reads CASSQVWGSGNTIYF. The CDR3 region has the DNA TGCGCCAGCAGCCAAGTTTGGGGCAGTGGAAACACCATATATTTT.

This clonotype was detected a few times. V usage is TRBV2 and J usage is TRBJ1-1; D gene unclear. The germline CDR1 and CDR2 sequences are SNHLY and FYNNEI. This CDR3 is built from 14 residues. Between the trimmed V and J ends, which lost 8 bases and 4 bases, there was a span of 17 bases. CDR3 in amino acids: CASRGPRRATEAFF. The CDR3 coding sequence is TGTGCCAGCCGCGGGCCGCGGAGAGCCACTGAAGCTTTCTTT.

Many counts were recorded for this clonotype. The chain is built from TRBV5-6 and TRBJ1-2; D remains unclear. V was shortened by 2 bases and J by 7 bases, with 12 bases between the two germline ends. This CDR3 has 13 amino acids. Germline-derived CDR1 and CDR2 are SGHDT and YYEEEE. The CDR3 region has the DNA TGTGCCAGCAGCTTTGGTACCGCCGGTGGCTACACCTTC. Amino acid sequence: CASSFGTAGGYTF.